This T cell receptor beta chain was captured by sequencing in a study of human T cells and chemical hapten exposure. Overall study: A mostly female patient group had alopecia areata, totalis or universalis.

Time point described: pre-sensitization, week 0. The sample's treatment: therapeutic diphenylcyclopropenone sensitization with weekly scalp DPC. TCRdb passed the RACE reads through MiXCR, listing each CDR3 protein once. The sample consists of roughly 120,000 distinct CDR3 sequences, around an eighth of them appearing once. This clonotype was seen a few times. Material: whole blood, obtained in connection with sensitization to the hapten diphenylcyclopropenone (DPC). This receptor was taken from a woman aged 18-29 years with alopecia areata. Some clones in this sample may be carry-over from other donors' samples.

CDR3 DNA sequence: TGCGCCAGCAGTGAGCCCTTTTTAGGCGCGAGCACTGAAGCTTTCTTT. Translated, it gives CASSEPFLGASTEAFF. The V call is TRBV10-2, the J call TRBJ1-1; D not resolved. Germline lookup yields CDR1 WSHSY and CDR2 SAAADI. Trimming took 2 bases from V and 4 from J, leaving 17 bases between them. CDR3 size: 16 residues.